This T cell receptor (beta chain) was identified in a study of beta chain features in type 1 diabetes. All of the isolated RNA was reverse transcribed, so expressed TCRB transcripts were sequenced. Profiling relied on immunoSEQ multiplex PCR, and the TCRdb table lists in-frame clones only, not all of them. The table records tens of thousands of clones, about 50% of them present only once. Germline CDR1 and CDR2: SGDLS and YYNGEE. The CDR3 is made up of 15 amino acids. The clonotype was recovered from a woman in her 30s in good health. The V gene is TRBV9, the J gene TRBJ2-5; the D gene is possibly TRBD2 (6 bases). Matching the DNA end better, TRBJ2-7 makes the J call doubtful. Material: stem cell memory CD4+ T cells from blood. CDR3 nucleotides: TGTGCCAGCAGCGTAGGAATCGGGGGAGGTTACGAGCAGTACTTC. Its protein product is CASSVGIGGGYEQYF.